The entry that follows covers one T cell receptor beta chain sequence. Trimming took off 0 bases at V and 1 base at J, with 12 bases between the two ends. CDR1 is SGHNT, CDR2 YYREEE, per germline (reference sequence). This CDR3 is built from 16 residues. The method was immunoSEQ multiplex PCR; TCRdb's version includes in-frame clones alone and lacks a portion of them. The sample has about 200,000 clones, approximately 78% seen once. This entry is derived from a study of cytomegalovirus exposure and HLA in healthy donors. Study details: A later analysis reported the 120 or so validation repertoires used the same platform as the roughly 700 first-cohort repertoires.

V usage is TRBV5-4 and J usage is TRBJ2-3, with D possibly being TRBD2 (6 bases). Material: PBMCs. The TCR comes from a woman aged 30 to 39 in good health and CMV-seronegative. CDR3 DNA: TGTGCCAGCAGCTTGGGGAGGGCACTGGGCACAGATACGCAGTATTTT. It codes for CASSLGRALGTDTQYF. Filled out from reference TRBV5-4 and TRBJ2-3, the complete variable domain reads ETGVTQSPTHLIKTRGQQVTLRCSSQSGHNTVSWYQQALGQGPQFIFQYYREEENGRGNFPPRFSGLQFPNYSSELNVNALELDDSALYLCASSLGRALGTDTQYFGPGTRLTVL.